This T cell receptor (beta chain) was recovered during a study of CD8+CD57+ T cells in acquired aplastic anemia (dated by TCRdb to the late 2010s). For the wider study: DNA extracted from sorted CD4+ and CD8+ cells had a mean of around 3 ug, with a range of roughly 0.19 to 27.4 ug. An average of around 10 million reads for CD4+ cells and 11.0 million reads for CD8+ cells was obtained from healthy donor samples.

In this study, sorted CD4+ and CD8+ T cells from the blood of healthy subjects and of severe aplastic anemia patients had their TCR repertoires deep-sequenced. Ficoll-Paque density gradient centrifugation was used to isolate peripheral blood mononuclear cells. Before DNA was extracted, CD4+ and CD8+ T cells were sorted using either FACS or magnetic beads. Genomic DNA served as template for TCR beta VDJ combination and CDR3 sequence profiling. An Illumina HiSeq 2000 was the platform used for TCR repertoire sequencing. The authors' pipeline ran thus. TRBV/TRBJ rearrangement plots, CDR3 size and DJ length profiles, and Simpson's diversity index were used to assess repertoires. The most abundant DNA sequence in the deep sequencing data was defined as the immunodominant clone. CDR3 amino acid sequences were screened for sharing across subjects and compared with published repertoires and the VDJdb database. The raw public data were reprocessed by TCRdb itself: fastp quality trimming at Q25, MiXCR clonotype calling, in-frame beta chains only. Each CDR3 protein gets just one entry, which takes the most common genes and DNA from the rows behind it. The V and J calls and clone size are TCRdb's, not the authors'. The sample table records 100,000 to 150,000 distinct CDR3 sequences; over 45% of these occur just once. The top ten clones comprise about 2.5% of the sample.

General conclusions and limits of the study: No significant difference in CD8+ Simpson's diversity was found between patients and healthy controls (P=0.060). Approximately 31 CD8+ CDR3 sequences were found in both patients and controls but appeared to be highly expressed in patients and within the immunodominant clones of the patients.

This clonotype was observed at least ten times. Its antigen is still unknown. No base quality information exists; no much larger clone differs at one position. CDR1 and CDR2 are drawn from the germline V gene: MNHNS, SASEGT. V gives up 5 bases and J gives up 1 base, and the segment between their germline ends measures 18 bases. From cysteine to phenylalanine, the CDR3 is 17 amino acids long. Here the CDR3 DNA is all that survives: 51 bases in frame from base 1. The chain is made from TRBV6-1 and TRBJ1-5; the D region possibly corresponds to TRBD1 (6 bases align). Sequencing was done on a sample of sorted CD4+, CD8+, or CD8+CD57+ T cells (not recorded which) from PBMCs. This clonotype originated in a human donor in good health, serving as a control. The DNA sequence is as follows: TGTGCCAGCAGTTCAAGAGGGGGGGGTATGAGCAATCAGCCCCAGCATTTT. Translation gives CASSSRGGGMSNQPQHF.